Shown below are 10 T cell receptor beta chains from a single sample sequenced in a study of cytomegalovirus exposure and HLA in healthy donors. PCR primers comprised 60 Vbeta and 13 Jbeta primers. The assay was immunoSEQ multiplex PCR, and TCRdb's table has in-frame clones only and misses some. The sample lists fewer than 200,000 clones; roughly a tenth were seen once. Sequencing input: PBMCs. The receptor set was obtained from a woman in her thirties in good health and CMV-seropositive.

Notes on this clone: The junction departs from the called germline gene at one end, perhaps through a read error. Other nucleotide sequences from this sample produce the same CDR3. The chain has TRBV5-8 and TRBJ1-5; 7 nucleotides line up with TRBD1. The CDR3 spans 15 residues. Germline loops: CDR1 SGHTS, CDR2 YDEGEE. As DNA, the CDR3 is TGTGTCAGCAGCCGACCCCGTTTACAGGGGCAACCCCAGCATTTT. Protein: CVSSRPRLQGQPQHF. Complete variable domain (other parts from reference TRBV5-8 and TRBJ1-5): EAGVTQSPTHLIKTRGQQATLRCSPISGHTSVYWYQQALGLGLQFLLWYDEGEERNRGNFPPRFSGRQFPNYSSELNVNALELEDSALYLCVSSRPRLQGQPQHFGDGTRLSIL.

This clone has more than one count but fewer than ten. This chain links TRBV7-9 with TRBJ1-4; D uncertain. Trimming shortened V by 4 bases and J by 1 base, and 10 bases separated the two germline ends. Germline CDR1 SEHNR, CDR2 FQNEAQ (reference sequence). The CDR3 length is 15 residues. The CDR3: CASSSWGGTNEKLFF. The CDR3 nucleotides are TGTGCCAGCAGCTCCTGGGGAGGAACTAATGAAAAACTGTTTTTT.

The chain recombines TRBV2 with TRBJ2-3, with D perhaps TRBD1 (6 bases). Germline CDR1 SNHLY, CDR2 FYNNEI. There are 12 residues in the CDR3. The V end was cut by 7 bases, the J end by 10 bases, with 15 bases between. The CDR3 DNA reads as TGTGCCAGCATAAGGGATAGGGGGTCGCAGTATTTT. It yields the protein CASIRDRGSQYF.

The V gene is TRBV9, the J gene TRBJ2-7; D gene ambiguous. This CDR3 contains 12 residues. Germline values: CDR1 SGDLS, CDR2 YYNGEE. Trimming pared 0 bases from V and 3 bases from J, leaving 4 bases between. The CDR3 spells CASSVGGYEQYF. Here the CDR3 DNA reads TGTGCCAGCAGCGTAGGAGGCTACGAGCAGTACTTC.

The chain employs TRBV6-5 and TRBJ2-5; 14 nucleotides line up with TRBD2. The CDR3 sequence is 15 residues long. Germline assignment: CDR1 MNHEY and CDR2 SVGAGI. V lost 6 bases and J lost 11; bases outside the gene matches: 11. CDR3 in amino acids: CASSRSGLAGEEQYF. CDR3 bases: TGTGCCAGCAGCCGCTCGGGACTAGCGGGAGAAGAGCAGTACTTC.

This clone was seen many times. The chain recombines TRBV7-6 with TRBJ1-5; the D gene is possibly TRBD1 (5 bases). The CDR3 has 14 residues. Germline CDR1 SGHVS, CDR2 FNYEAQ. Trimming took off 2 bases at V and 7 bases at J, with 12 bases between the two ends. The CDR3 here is CASSLTDRGQPQHF. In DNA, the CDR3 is TGTGCCAGCAGCTTAACGGATAGGGGACAGCCCCAGCATTTT.

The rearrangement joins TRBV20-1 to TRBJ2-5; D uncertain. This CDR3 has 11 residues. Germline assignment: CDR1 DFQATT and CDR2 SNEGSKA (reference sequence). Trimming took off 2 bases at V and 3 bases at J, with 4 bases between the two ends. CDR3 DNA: TGCAGTGCTAGACGGGAAGAGACCCAGTACTTC. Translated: CSARREETQYF.

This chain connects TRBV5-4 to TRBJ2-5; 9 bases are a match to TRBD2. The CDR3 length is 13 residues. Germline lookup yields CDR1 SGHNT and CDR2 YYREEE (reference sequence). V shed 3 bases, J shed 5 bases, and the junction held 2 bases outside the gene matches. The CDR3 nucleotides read TGTGCCAGCAGCTATAGCGGGAGCGAGACCCAGTACTTC. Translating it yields CASSYSGSETQYF.

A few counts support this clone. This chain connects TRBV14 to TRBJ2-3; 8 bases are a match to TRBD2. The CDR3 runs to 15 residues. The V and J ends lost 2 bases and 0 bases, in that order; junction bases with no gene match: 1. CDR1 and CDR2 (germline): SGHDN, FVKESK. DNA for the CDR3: TGTGCCAGCAGCCAAACGGGAGGGAGCACAGATACGCAGTATTTT. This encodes CASSQTGGSTDTQYF.

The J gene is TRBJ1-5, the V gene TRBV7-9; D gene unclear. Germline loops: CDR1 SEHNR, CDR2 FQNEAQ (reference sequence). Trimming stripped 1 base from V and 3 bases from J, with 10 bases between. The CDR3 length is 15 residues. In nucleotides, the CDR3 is TGTGCCAGCAGCTTAGGGCAGTCGTTCAATCAGCCCCAGCATTTT. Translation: CASSLGQSFNQPQHF.